This T cell receptor beta chain was obtained from a study of blood T cell repertoires in COVID-19. Study context: Some COVID-19 samples were acute and others convalescent; all came from the United States, Italy and Spain.

Sequencing was performed with immunoSEQ multiplex PCR; in TCRdb, only in-frame clones are kept and a portion is missing. The sample yields tens of thousands of clones, around 83% seen once. V lost 5 bases and J lost 5, with 9 bases in between. The CDR3 is made up of 12 amino acids. CDR1 and CDR2 (germline): SGHVS, FQNEAQ. The material sequenced was peripheral blood. The gene calls are TRBV7-8 and TRBJ1-1; D unclear. The source of this sequence is a man in his sixties or seventies with acute or convalescent COVID-19. This chain's CDR3 is CASSLPETEAFF. CDR3 in DNA: TGTGCCAGCAGCCTTCCGGAGACTGAAGCTTTCTTT.